The 28 T cell receptor beta chains below all came from one sample that was sequenced in a study of human T cells and chemical hapten exposure. A single record per CDR3 protein comes from TCRdb applying MiXCR to the RACE reads. In the table there are under 300,000 distinct CDR3 sequences, over 7.5% of which are singletons. As for time point: pre-sensitization, week 0. Sample treatment: therapeutic diphenylcyclopropenone sensitization with weekly scalp DPC. The specimen comprised whole blood, sampled in connection with sensitization to the hapten diphenylcyclopropenone (DPC). The receptors here all came from a man aged 18 to 29 with alopecia areata. Some clones in this sample may be carry-over from other donors' samples.

The sample holds a few counts of this clonotype. The chain recombines TRBV7-9 with TRBJ2-1; D gene ambiguous. This CDR3 is 14 amino acids long. With 1 base removed from V and 0 bases from J, the gap between germline ends came to 4 bases. CDR1 SEHNR and CDR2 FQNEAQ come from the germline V gene (reference sequence). CDR3 in DNA: TGTGCCAGCAGCTTAGAGCCCTCCTACAATGAGCAGTTCTTC. Its protein product is CASSLEPSYNEQFF. Full variable domain (remainder filled in from reference TRBV7-9 and TRBJ2-1): DTGVSQNPRHKITKRGQNVTFRCDPISEHNRLYWYRQTLGQGPEFLTYFQNEAQLEKSRLLSDRFSAERPKGSFSTLEIQRTEQGDSAMYLCASSLEPSYNEQFFGPGTRLTVL.

V gene TRBV29-1 combines with J gene TRBJ1-2; D is uncertain. The CDR3 length is 12 residues. CDR1 SQVTM and CDR2 ANQGSEA come from the germline V gene. V lost 3 bases to trimming and J lost 0 bases, with 5 bases between them. The CDR3 is CSVESSNYGYTF. The CDR3 bases are TGCAGCGTTGAGAGCTCTAACTATGGCTACACCTTC.

The table lists this clonotype with a few counts. This chain uses TRBV5-6 with TRBJ1-5, with 9 bases matching TRBD1. With 2 bases clipped from V and 2 bases from J, the junction kept 2 bases outside the gene matches. Germline V gene data show CDR1 as SGHDT and CDR2 as YYEEEE. The CDR3 has 15 amino acids. This CDR3 is CASSLQGAGNQPQHF. CDR3 DNA: TGTGCCAGCAGCTTACAGGGGGCAGGCAATCAGCCCCAGCATTTT. The full variable domain, with the rest looked up from reference TRBV5-6 and TRBJ1-5, is DAGVTQSPTHLIKTRGQQVTLRCSPKSGHDTVSWYQQALGQGPQFIFQYYEEEERQRGNFPDRFSGHQFPNYSSELNVNALLLGDSALYLCASSLQGAGNQPQHFGDGTRLSIL.

The rearrangement links TRBV29-1 to TRBJ2-1; 9 bases are shared with TRBD1. CDR1 is SQVTM, CDR2 ANQGSEA, per germline. Trimming removed 4 bases from V and 7 bases from J; junction bases left unmatched: 8. This CDR3 has 14 amino acids. CDR3 in DNA: TGCAGCGTTGGGTTGGGACAGGGTTGGAATGAGCAGTTCTTC. It encodes CSVGLGQGWNEQFF.

This clonotype was seen a few times. The gene calls are TRBV11-2 and TRBJ1-3; no reliable D call. This CDR3 region has 16 residues. Germline CDR1 and CDR2: SGHAT and FQNNGV. V was cut by 4 bases and J by 4 bases, with 17 bases left in between. The CDR3 region has the DNA TGTGCCAGCAGCTCTATCCGGGTCAAGGGAGGAAACACCATATATTTT. It specifies CASSSIRVKGGNTIYF.

About this clonotype itself: A much larger clonotype is one base distant, so this may be a read error. The chain carries TRBV7-9 and TRBJ1-2; D gene ambiguous. The CDR3 consists of 15 residues. Germline-derived CDR1 and CDR2 are SEHNR and FQNEAQ (reference sequence). In nucleotides, the CDR3 is TGTGCCAGCAGCTTAGCTGGAGGAATCAACTATGGCTACTCCTTC. Translating gives CASSLAGGINYGYSF.

This clonotype was counted ten times or more. This chain joins TRBV6-2 or TRBV6-3 and TRBJ1-6; no reliable D call. The CDR3 is 14 residues long. V lost 5 bases, J lost 0 bases, and 5 bases lay in between. Germline assignment: CDR1 MNHEY and CDR2 SVGEGT. The CDR3 DNA reads as TGTGCCAGCAGTCGCAGCTCCTATAATTCACCCCTCCACTTT. As protein: CASSRSSYNSPLHF.

This clonotype was seen at least ten times. This CDR3 reads CSVRQGRTYEQYF. In DNA form, the CDR3 reads TGCAGCGTTCGGCAGGGGCGTACCTACGAGCAGTACTTC. The chain is built from TRBV29-1 and TRBJ2-7; the D gene is possibly TRBD1 (6 bases). Germline V gives CDR1 SQVTM, CDR2 ANQGSEA. This CDR3 is 13 amino acids long. With 5 bases removed from V and 2 bases from J, the gap between germline ends came to 13 bases.

The sample holds a few counts of this clonotype. This sequence joins TRBV10-1 and TRBJ1-1; unclear D gene. The ends were cut back, 0 bases at V and 4 bases at J, with 12 bases in the middle. CDR3 length: 15 amino acids. CDR1 is WNHNN, CDR2 SYGVQD, per germline (reference sequence). CDR3 amino acids: CASSESGSISTEAFF. CDR3 sequence (DNA): TGCGCCAGCAGTGAGTCTGGCAGTATCTCCACTGAAGCTTTCTTT.

A few counts support this clonotype. A much larger clone lies one base from this, so it may be a read error. This rearrangement joins TRBV28 to TRBJ2-7; D remains unclear. Trimming removed 4 bases from V and 2 bases from J, with 3 bases in between. This CDR3 contains 11 residues. Germline-derived CDR1 and CDR2 are MDHEN and SYDVKM. As DNA, the CDR3 is TGTGCCAGCAGTTACACCTACGAGCAGTACTTC. Its translation: CASSYTYEQYF.

This clonotype appeared a few times. The chain employs TRBV6-2 or TRBV6-3 and TRBJ1-5; TRBD1 agrees at 8 bases. The CDR3 extends over 18 amino acids. From germline, CDR1 is MNHEY and CDR2 SVGEGT. The ends lost 2 bases at V and 0 bases at J; junction bases unmatched: 9. The CDR3 nucleotides read TGTGCCAGCAGTTACCCCCAGGGGGCCGAAGTTAGCAATCAGCCCCAGCATTTT. It yields the protein CASSYPQGAEVSNQPQHF.

Only a few counts were recorded for this clonotype. The chain has TRBV10-3 and TRBJ1-5; D not certain. The ends were cut back, 10 bases at V and 0 bases at J, with 10 bases in the middle. This CDR3 has 13 residues. The germline CDR1 and CDR2 sequences are ENHRY and SYGVKD. The CDR3, as DNA: TGTGCCACCCGACTGGATAGCAATCAGCCCCAGCATTTT. It specifies CATRLDSNQPQHF.

This clonotype appeared a few times. CDR3 DNA: TGTGCCAGCAGTTTAAGGGGTAATGAAAAACTGTTTTTT. Encoded protein: CASSLRGNEKLFF. The rearrangement joins TRBV12-3 or TRBV12-4 to TRBJ1-4; maybe TRBD1 (5 bases). The CDR3 loop spans 13 amino acids. The V and J ends lost 2 bases and 4 bases respectively, with 5 bases between them.

V usage is TRBV5-1 and J usage is TRBJ1-2; no clear D. V was cut by 2 bases and J by 6 bases, with 14 bases left in between. The CDR3 covers 14 residues. The germline CDR1 and CDR2 sequences are SGHRS and YFSETQ. The CDR3 coding sequence is TGCGCCAGCAGCTTTCGGGCCAGAACCGATGGCTACACCTTC. It specifies CASSFRARTDGYTF.

This sequence joins TRBV20-1 and TRBJ2-1, with 12 bases identical to TRBD2. The germline V gene encodes CDR1 DFQATT and CDR2 SNEGSKA (reference sequence). With V trimmed by 4 bases and J by 6 bases, 4 bases remained unmatched. The CDR3 length is 14 residues. The CDR3 DNA sequence: TGCAGTGCTACTTGGACTAGCGGGGTCAATGAGCAGTTCTTC. Its protein is CSATWTSGVNEQFF.

CDR3 residues: CASSQRGTGGPNTGELFF. For the CDR3, the DNA is TGTGCCAGCAGCCAAAGAGGGACAGGGGGCCCGAACACCGGGGAGCTGTTTTTT. This chain uses TRBV4-2 with TRBJ2-2, with TRBD1 identical over 12 bases. CDR1 and CDR2 (germline): LGHNA, YNFKEQ. J gave up 0 bases and V 2 bases, and 4 bases lay outside the gene matches. The CDR3 has 18 residues.

This clonotype was detected a few times. The V and J genes are TRBV5-1 and TRBJ1-1, with unresolved D. The CDR3 extends over 13 amino acids. Germline lookup yields CDR1 SGHRS and CDR2 YFSETQ. V was clipped by 5 bases and J by 6 bases, with 14 bases between them. The CDR3 DNA sequence: TGCGCCAGCAGTTTTATCGGTCAGGCTGAAGCTTTCTTT. Its translation: CASSFIGQAEAFF.

The chain links TRBV4-3 to TRBJ1-3; TRBD1 might be the D (5 bases). There are 17 residues in the CDR3. Germline lookup yields CDR1 LGHNA and CDR2 YSLEER. Deletions cut 0 bases from V and 0 bases from J, with 12 bases between. CDR3: CASSQERGTYSGNTIYF. The CDR3 bases are TGCGCCAGCAGCCAAGAACGGGGGACTTACTCTGGAAACACCATATATTTT.

The chain has TRBV4-1 and TRBJ2-5; TRBD2 matches at 7 bases. Germline assignment: CDR1 MGHRA and CDR2 YSYEKL. Germline trimming cut 2 bases from V and 8 bases from J; bases unmatched to any gene: 2. This CDR3 is built from 12 residues. This CDR3 is CASSQPSGTQYF. CDR3 DNA sequence: TGCGCCAGCAGCCAACCTAGCGGTACCCAGTACTTC.

This clonotype appeared many times. This rearrangement joins TRBV5-1 to TRBJ1-1, with D perhaps TRBD1 (6 bases). Germline V gene lookup returns CDR1 SGHRS and CDR2 YFSETQ. V was pared by 4 bases and J by 4 bases, with 17 bases between. CDR3 size: 15 residues. CDR3 bases: TGCGCCAGCAGCCGGACTTCAGGGGCGCGCACTGAAGCTTTCTTT. Protein sequence: CASSRTSGARTEAFF.

This clonotype was counted a few times. This sequence joins TRBV10-3 and TRBJ1-1, with 7 bases identical to TRBD1. CDR1 ENHRY and CDR2 SYGVKD come from the germline V gene. Trimming took 8 bases from V and 5 from J; bases not matched to a gene: 11. The CDR3 totals 14 residues. Here the CDR3 reads CAIGYDRANTEAFF. CDR3 in DNA: TGTGCCATCGGATACGACAGGGCGAATACTGAAGCTTTCTTT.

This clonotype was seen many times. The chain is built from TRBV5-6 and TRBJ1-2; 8 bases agree with TRBD1. This CDR3 contains 15 residues. CDR1 is SGHDT and CDR2 is YYEEEE in the germline V gene. The trim removed 4 bases at V and 4 bases at J, leaving 9 bases unmatched. As DNA, the CDR3 is TGTGCCAGCAGCGACATTGGACAGGGACGCTATGGCTACACCTTC. It encodes CASSDIGQGRYGYTF. Together with reference TRBV5-6 and TRBJ1-2, the CDR3 gives the full variable domain: DAGVTQSPTHLIKTRGQQVTLRCSPKSGHDTVSWYQQALGQGPQFIFQYYEEEERQRGNFPDRFSGHQFPNYSSELNVNALLLGDSALYLCASSDIGQGRYGYTFGSGTRLTVV.

V usage is TRBV25-1 and J usage is TRBJ2-7, with D maybe TRBD1 (5 bases). Per germline, CDR1 MGHDK and CDR2 SYGVNS. The CDR3 has 15 amino acids. Trimming pared 3 bases from V and 3 bases from J, leaving 15 bases between. The CDR3 is CASSELGERGYEQYF. CDR3 DNA: TGTGCCAGCAGTGAGCTAGGGGAAAGGGGCTACGAGCAGTACTTC.

This rearrangement joins TRBV6-5 to TRBJ1-2, with D unclear. With 8 bases removed from V and 5 bases from J, the gap between germline ends came to 9 bases. CDR3 length: 11 residues. Per germline, CDR1 MNHEY and CDR2 SVGAGI. CDR3 bases: TGTGCCAGCGTGGGCCAGTATGGCTACACCTTC. As protein: CASVGQYGYTF.

In its sample, this clonotype is medium-sized. The chain combines TRBV12-3 or TRBV12-4 with TRBJ1-5; D perhaps matches TRBD1 (6 bases). V shed 3 bases and J shed 7 bases, with 13 bases lying between them. CDR3 length equals 14 residues. The CDR3 loop reads CASSFGGVYQPQHF. CDR3 nucleotides: TGTGCCAGCAGTTTCGGGGGCGTATACCAGCCCCAGCATTTT.

This clonotype was detected a few times. The chain combines TRBV3-1 with TRBJ2-1; 8 bases are shared with TRBD2. Trimming took 1 base from V and 4 from J; bases not matched to a gene: 6. CDR3 size: 16 residues. Germline lookup yields CDR1 LGHDT and CDR2 YNNKEL (reference sequence). The CDR3 spells CASSQVLGGAYNEQFF. The CDR3, as DNA: TGTGCCAGCAGCCAAGTCCTCGGGGGGGCTTACAATGAGCAGTTCTTC.

CDR3 DNA sequence: TGTGCCAGCAGCTTAGAACAGGGCCTGGGCTACGAGCAGTACTTC. This translates into CASSLEQGLGYEQYF. The chain uses TRBV11-2 and TRBJ2-7, with a possible D match to TRBD1 (6 bases). This CDR3 spans 15 amino acids. Between the trimmed V and J ends, which lost 0 bases and 3 bases, there was a span of 12 bases. The germline V gene encodes CDR1 SGHAT and CDR2 FQNNGV.

This clonotype was seen more than once but under ten times. The genes are TRBV11-1 and TRBJ2-1, with a possible D match to TRBD2 (6 bases). V lost 4 bases and J 3 bases, leaving 13 bases between the germline ends. The CDR3 has 15 amino acids. The germline V gene encodes CDR1 SGHAT and CDR2 FQDESV (reference sequence). The CDR3 is CASSSWTTIYNEQFF. Here the CDR3 DNA reads TGTGCCAGCAGCTCCTGGACTACAATCTACAATGAGCAGTTCTTC.